This T cell receptor (beta chain) derives from a study of beta chain features in type 1 diabetes. Study-wide results and limits: TCRB CDR3 length was moderately but significantly reduced in all four CD4+ subsets of Type 1 diabetes patients.

Germline-derived CDR1 and CDR2 are KGHSH and LQKENI. V gave up 2 bases and J gave up 2 bases, with 10 bases separating them. CDR3 length: 16 residues. This clone was detected a few times. Its antigen is unidentified. The sequenced template was cDNA made from the entire isolated RNA. Some clones are missing from TCRdb's copy, which holds only in-frame ones; the method was immunoSEQ multiplex PCR. The sample has more than 300,000 clones, roughly 12% seen once; the top ten hold about 0.01%. V is TRBV18 and J is TRBJ2-6; the D gene is possibly TRBD2 (5 bases). The source of this sequence is a woman under 30 with type 1 diabetes. Material for sequencing was naive CD4+ T cells from blood. The CDR3 is CASSPSGKTGANVLTF. The CDR3 DNA reads as TGTGCCAGCTCACCATCGGGGAAGACTGGGGCCAACGTCCTGACTTTC.